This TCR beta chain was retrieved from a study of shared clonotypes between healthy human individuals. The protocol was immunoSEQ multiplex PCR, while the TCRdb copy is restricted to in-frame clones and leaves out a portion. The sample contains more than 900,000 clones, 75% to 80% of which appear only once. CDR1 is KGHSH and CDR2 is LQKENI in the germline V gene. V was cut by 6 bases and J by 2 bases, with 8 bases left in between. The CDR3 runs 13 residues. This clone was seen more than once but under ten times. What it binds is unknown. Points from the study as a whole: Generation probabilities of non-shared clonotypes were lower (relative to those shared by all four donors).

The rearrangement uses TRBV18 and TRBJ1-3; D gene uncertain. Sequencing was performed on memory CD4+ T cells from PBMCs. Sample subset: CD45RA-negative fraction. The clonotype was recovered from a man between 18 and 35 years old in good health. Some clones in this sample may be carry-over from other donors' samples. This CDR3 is CASSPPTGNTIYF. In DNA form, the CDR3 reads TGTGCCAGCTCCCCTCCCACTGGAAACACCATATATTTT.